The 12 T cell receptor beta chains below come from one sample, sequenced in a study of human T cells and chemical hapten exposure. Time point here: patch test 1, 2 weeks after DPC sensitization. Treatment reported: therapeutic diphenylcyclopropenone sensitization with weekly scalp DPC. TCRdb reprocessed the RACE reads with MiXCR, giving one entry per CDR3 protein. The sample has around 380,000 distinct CDR3 sequences, roughly 4.8% seen once. Material: whole blood, obtained in connection with sensitization to the hapten diphenylcyclopropenone (DPC). These receptors were taken from a woman aged 50 to 60 with alopecia areata. Some clones in this sample may be carry-over from other donors' samples.

This clonotype was seen at least ten times. The chain employs TRBV28 and TRBJ2-7; D may be TRBD1 (6 bases). The CDR3 loop spans 14 amino acids. CDR1 is MDHEN and CDR2 is SYDVKM in the germline V gene. The germline V and J ends were trimmed by 4 bases and 5 bases, with 15 bases remaining between them. CDR3 nucleotides: TGTGCCAGCAGTTCAACAGGGTCGGTACACGAGCAGTACTTC. It is translated as CASSSTGSVHEQYF.

In its sample, this clonotype was seen many times. The gene calls are TRBV29-1 and TRBJ1-4, with a tentative D call TRBD1 (6 bases). CDR3 length: 13 residues. Trimming cost V 7 bases and J 7 bases, with 16 bases left between them. Germline-derived CDR1 and CDR2 are SQVTM and ANQGSEA. CDR3 in DNA: TGCAGCGCGGAGGGGGGGTCGAGTGAAAAACTGTTTTTT. It translates to CSAEGGSSEKLFF.

This clonotype has a handful of counts. The chain carries TRBV19 and TRBJ2-7; the match to TRBD2 covers 15 bases. The V gene's germline CDR1 is LNHDA and CDR2 SQIVND (reference sequence). Trimming removed 8 bases from V and 5 bases from J; junction bases left unmatched: 7. This CDR3 comprises 15 residues. CDR3 bases: TGTGCCAGTCGAGGACTAGCGGGGGGGCATGACGAGCAGTACTTC. Protein sequence: CASRGLAGGHDEQYF.

Many counts were recorded for this clonotype. J is TRBJ1-4 and V is TRBV28; a possible D gene is TRBD1 (6 bases). Trimming took 8 bases from V and 14 from J, leaving 12 bases between them. CDR1 and CDR2 (germline): MDHEN, SYDVKM. The CDR3 length is 10 residues. This CDR3 reads CASGGRRLFF. The CDR3, as DNA: TGTGCCAGCGGGGGCAGAAGGCTGTTTTTT.

This chain uses TRBV6-6 with TRBJ1-1; unclear D gene. V lost 7 bases, J lost 3 bases, and 24 bases lay in between. Germline V gene sequence: CDR1 MNHNY, CDR2 SVGAGI (reference sequence). The CDR3 is made up of 17 amino acids. CDR3 in amino acids: CASKDLSDGAVDTEAFF. Here the CDR3 DNA reads TGTGCCAGCAAAGATCTTTCGGACGGAGCCGTCGACACTGAAGCTTTCTTT.

The count of this clonotype is one. A much larger clone differs from this one at a single base, so this may be a read error. The chain's CDR3 is CASSLYDNTEELFF. CDR3 nucleotide sequence: TGTGCCAGCAGCTTATACGACAATACGGAGGAGCTGTTTTTT. The chain is built from TRBV7-8 and TRBJ2-2; D is ambiguous. The CDR3 totals 14 residues. The germline V and J ends were trimmed by 2 bases and 10 bases, with 14 bases remaining between them. Per germline, CDR1 SGHVS and CDR2 FQNEAQ.

This clonotype appeared many times. The V gene is TRBV7-3, the J gene TRBJ1-1; 9 bases are a match to TRBD1. Per germline, CDR1 SGHTA and CDR2 FQGTGA. J gave up 6 bases and V 2 bases, and 7 bases lay outside the gene matches. The CDR3 covers 15 residues. The CDR3 protein is CASSLYGTGRSEAFF. CDR3 bases: TGTGCCAGCAGCTTATACGGGACAGGGAGGTCTGAAGCTTTCTTT.

V usage is TRBV12-3 or TRBV12-4 and J usage is TRBJ2-1, with 7 bases lining up with TRBD2. The junction had 8 bases not matched to a gene; V was cut back by 3 bases and J by 0 bases. The CDR3 consists of 17 residues. The CDR3 is CASSLWEGPSSYNEQFF. CDR3 bases: TGTGCCAGCAGTTTGTGGGAGGGACCGAGCTCCTACAATGAGCAGTTCTTC.

This clonotype was detected ten times or more. The chain joins TRBV6-5 to TRBJ1-4, with 8 bases that match TRBD1. Germline values: CDR1 MNHEY, CDR2 SVGAGI. This CDR3 spans 16 amino acids. The J segment lost 8 bases and the V segment lost 3 bases, leaving 11 bases of the junction unmatched. CDR3 sequence reads: CASSYGIGQGEEKLFF. The CDR3 DNA sequence: TGTGCCAGCAGTTATGGAATAGGACAGGGTGAGGAAAAACTGTTTTTT.

This clonotype was seen only a few times. J is TRBJ2-7 and V is TRBV15; TRBD2 matches at 7 bases. V gave up 4 bases and J gave up 0 bases; unmatched junction bases: 6. From germline, CDR1 is LNHNV and CDR2 YYDKDF (reference sequence). The CDR3 contains 15 residues. The CDR3 nucleotides are TGTGCCACCAGCACCTCGTGGGGGGGCTCCTACGAGCAGTACTTC. It translates to CATSTSWGGSYEQYF.

This clonotype has at least ten counts. V usage is TRBV20-1 and J usage is TRBJ1-4; D gene ambiguous. The length of the CDR3 is 12 residues. Trimming removed 6 bases from V and 6 bases from J, with 11 bases in between. CDR1 is DFQATT and CDR2 is SNEGSKA in the germline V gene (reference sequence). The CDR3 loop reads CSAERLDEKLFF. The CDR3 region has the DNA TGCAGTGCCGAGCGACTTGATGAAAAACTGTTTTTT.

This clonotype came up a few times. The chain is built from TRBV5-1 and TRBJ1-1, with TRBD1 as a possible D gene (5 bases). The V gene lost 4 bases and the J gene lost 2 bases, with 12 bases spanning the gap. The CDR3 has 14 residues. Germline V lookup: CDR1 SGHRS, CDR2 YFSETQ. CDR3 region: CASSPGTINTEAFF. DNA of the CDR3: TGCGCCAGCAGCCCCGGGACCATTAACACTGAAGCTTTCTTT. Variable domain in full (rest from reference TRBV5-1 and TRBJ1-1): KAGVTQTPRYLIKTRGQQVTLSCSPISGHRSVSWYQQTPGQGLQFLFEYFSETQRNKGNFPGRFSGRQFSNSRSEMNVSTLELGDSALYLCASSPGTINTEAFFGQGTRLTVV.